This T cell receptor (beta chain) was recorded in a study of T cell clonotyping in hematopoietic cell transplantation. Findings and caveats of the study: Few recipient clonotypes overlapped donors; over 95% were de novo at given depth. Without cell sorting, CD4 versus CD8 contributions remain unresolved.

The assay was immunoSEQ multiplex PCR, and TCRdb's table has in-frame clones only and misses some. The sample records around 3,300 clones, roughly nine tenths being singletons. This clone was recorded once. Its specificity is not known. The sequencing used PBMCs, collected at the time of graft-versus-host disease after allogeneic stem cell transplant. This receptor was obtained from a male patient aged 60-69 years who had an allogeneic stem cell transplant from a related donor, so the T cells may come from the graft donor. Some clones in this sample may be carry-over from other donors' samples.

The DNA for the CDR3 is TGTGCCAGCAGCTTAGGAACTAGCGCTGGAGATACGCAGTATTTT. Encoded protein: CASSLGTSAGDTQYF. This rearrangement joins TRBV7-3 to TRBJ2-3, with 7 bases that match TRBD2. The CDR3 extends over 15 amino acids. Germline assignment: CDR1 SGHTA and CDR2 FQGTGA. The ends lost 2 bases at V and 5 bases at J; junction bases unmatched: 7.